This entry lists 9 T cell receptor beta chains sequenced from one sample in a study of early T cells in non-severe SARS-CoV-2 infection. TCRdb independently ran MiXCR on the 5' RACE reads; one entry per CDR3 protein. The table records 65,000 to 70,000 distinct CDR3 sequences, 9% to 15% of them present only once. Sequenced material: whole blood. These receptors were collected from an adult who was a healthcare worker with PCR-confirmed SARS-CoV-2 infection or an uninfected control (not recorded which).

This clonotype was observed a few times. The chain has TRBV5-1 and TRBJ2-2; TRBD1 matches 8 bases. CDR1 is SGHRS and CDR2 is YFSETQ in the germline V gene. J gave up 4 bases and V 1 base, and 6 bases lay outside the gene matches. The CDR3 spans 16 residues. CDR3 protein: CASSLPNTGGTGELFF. In DNA form, the CDR3 reads TGCGCCAGCAGCTTGCCTAACACAGGGGGCACCGGGGAGCTGTTTTTT.

V usage is TRBV30 and J usage is TRBJ1-1; D is undetermined. This CDR3 is built from 13 residues. CDR1 GTSNPN and CDR2 SVGIG come from the germline V gene (reference sequence). The V gene lost 1 base and the J gene lost 3 bases, with 9 bases spanning the gap. The DNA for the CDR3 is TGTGCCTGGAGTGCCTGGCGGGACACTGAAGCTTTCTTT. The encoded protein is CAWSAWRDTEAFF.

There are many counts of this clonotype. The gene calls are TRBV2 and TRBJ2-3; D is possibly TRBD2 (6 bases). Trimming pared 7 bases from V and 0 bases from J, leaving 8 bases between. Germline CDR1 SNHLY, CDR2 FYNNEI. This CDR3 is built from 13 residues. The CDR3 DNA follows: TGTGCCAGCACCGGAGGGAGCACAGATACGCAGTATTTT. It encodes CASTGGSTDTQYF.

The chain combines TRBV6-2 or TRBV6-3 with TRBJ1-2, with unresolved D. CDR1 is MNHEY, CDR2 SVGEGT, per germline. The CDR3 runs 11 residues. Trimming shortened V by 4 bases and J by 7 bases, and 7 bases separated the two germline ends. CDR3 in amino acids: CASSLPPGYTF. CDR3 in DNA: TGTGCCAGCAGTTTACCCCCTGGCTACACCTTC.

This clonotype was observed at least ten times. The chain recombines TRBV20-1 with TRBJ1-2, with unresolved D. This CDR3 region has 14 residues. From germline, CDR1 is DFQATT and CDR2 SNEGSKA (reference sequence). The V end was cut by 1 base, the J end by 1 base, with 10 bases between. This chain's CDR3 is CSARGVVFNYGYTF. DNA for the CDR3: TGCAGTGCTAGAGGGGTAGTGTTTAACTATGGCTACACCTTC.

This clonotype was observed many times. The chain combines TRBV11-2 with TRBJ2-7; no firm D call. Per germline, CDR1 SGHAT and CDR2 FQNNGV. The germline V and J ends were trimmed by 1 base and 2 bases, with 9 bases remaining between them. There are 14 residues in the CDR3. The CDR3 nucleotides read TGTGCCAGCAGCTTAGGTTCCGGTACCTACGAGCAGTACTTC. This sequence encodes CASSLGSGTYEQYF.

The genes are TRBV11-2 and TRBJ1-2; 8 bases line up with TRBD1. From germline, CDR1 is SGHAT and CDR2 FQNNGV. V shed 5 bases and J 5 bases; nucleotides not matched to a gene: 7. The CDR3 totals 14 residues. The CDR3 region is CASSPAGTGYGYTF. CDR3 coding DNA: TGTGCCAGCAGCCCAGCCGGGACAGGATATGGCTACACCTTC.

This clonotype was observed at least ten times. The DNA for the CDR3 is TGCAGTGCTAGAGGGGCTACAGATGAGCAGTTCTTC. It is translated as CSARGATDEQFF. The chain recombines TRBV20-1 with TRBJ2-1; D is unresolved. V was pared by 1 base and J by 8 bases, with 9 bases between. Germline V gene lookup returns CDR1 DFQATT and CDR2 SNEGSKA (reference sequence). This CDR3 comprises 12 residues.

The table lists this clonotype with many counts. V gene TRBV27 combines with J gene TRBJ1-2, with TRBD1 identical over 10 bases. Germline V CDR1 and CDR2: MNHEY, SMNVEV (reference sequence). CDR3 length: 16 residues. V lost 5 bases, J lost 4 bases, and 10 bases stayed unmatched. The CDR3: CASSTTTGGDSYGYTF. CDR3 in DNA: TGTGCCAGCAGTACTACGACAGGGGGCGACAGCTATGGCTACACCTTC.